This passage covers 11 T cell receptor beta chains from one sample sequenced in a study of beta chain features in type 1 diabetes. Study results and caveats: Type 1 diabetes patients had moderately but significantly shorter TCRB CDR3s in all four CD4+ subsets.

No antigens are known for them. Sequencing targeted expressed TCRB transcripts, as all isolated RNA had been reverse transcribed. Libraries were prepared by immunoSEQ multiplex PCR; TCRdb keeps only in-frame clonotypes and omits some of them. This sample carries around 260,000 clones, about 20% of them seen once, and the ten largest clones take around 0.028%. Input material: naive CD4+ T cells from blood. The origin of the receptors is a woman in her 40s with type 1 diabetes.

This clone has more than one count but fewer than ten. This chain connects TRBV27 to TRBJ2-3, with TRBD2 matching 10 bases. This CDR3 spans 14 amino acids. The germline CDR1 and CDR2 sequences are MNHEY and SMNVEV (reference sequence). Trimming took 5 bases from V and 5 from J; bases not matched to a gene: 4. The CDR3 is CASSGAGGGDTQYF. The CDR3 DNA sequence: TGTGCCAGCAGTGGAGCGGGGGGGGGAGATACGCAGTATTTT.

The chain recombines TRBV2 with TRBJ1-2, with D possibly matching TRBD1 (6 bases). Trimming took 1 base from V and 2 from J, leaving 8 bases between them. Germline CDR1 SNHLY, CDR2 FYNNEI. The CDR3 contains 14 residues. The CDR3 DNA is TGTGCCAGCAGTGAAGGACAGGAGAACTATGGCTACACCTTC. Translation: CASSEGQENYGYTF.

In this sample, this clone turned up a few times. The genes are TRBV20-1 and TRBJ1-2; a possible D gene is TRBD1 (5 bases). The CDR3 is 11 residues long. V was pared by 3 bases and J by 6 bases, with 8 bases between. Germline CDR1 reads DFQATT; CDR2 reads SNEGSKA (reference sequence). The CDR3 DNA follows: TGCAGTGCTAGCAGGGTGGATGGCTACACCTTC. Residues: CSASRVDGYTF.

In this sample, this clone turned up a few times. V and J are TRBV27 and TRBJ2-1; 14 bases map to TRBD2. This CDR3 spans 16 amino acids. Germline V gene sequence: CDR1 MNHEY, CDR2 SMNVEV (reference sequence). V shed 5 bases and J 7 bases; nucleotides not matched to a gene: 7. The CDR3 DNA reads TGTGCCAGCAGTCCGGGACTAGCGGGAGTAGGTAATGAGCAGTTCTTC. Protein sequence: CASSPGLAGVGNEQFF.

J is TRBJ2-5 and V is TRBV7-3, with D possibly TRBD2 on 7 matching bases. V was shortened by 1 base and J by 5 bases, with 11 bases between the two germline ends. The CDR3 length is 14 residues. Germline V gene data show CDR1 as SGHTA and CDR2 as FQGTGA. Written as DNA, the CDR3 is TGTGCCAGCAGCTTAAACGGGGGGCTTGAGACCCAGTACTTC. Translation gives CASSLNGGLETQYF.

This chain uses TRBV7-3 with TRBJ2-3, with TRBD2 matching 12 bases. Trimming at V came to 0 bases and at J to 0 bases, leaving 10 bases not matched to a gene. Germline CDR1 and CDR2: SGHTA and FQGTGA. The CDR3 consists of 20 residues. CDR3 nucleotide sequence: TGTGCCAGCAGCTTAACGTCTAGCGGGAGGGCCTCACTTAGCACAGATACGCAGTATTTT. Translating gives CASSLTSSGRASLSTDTQYF.

J is TRBJ2-5 and V is TRBV11-2; no reliable D call. Germline V gene lookup returns CDR1 SGHAT and CDR2 FQNNGV. V was pared by 2 bases and J by 4 bases, with 11 bases between. CDR3 length: 14 amino acids. The CDR3, as DNA: TGTGCCAGCAGCTTAAATACTCCTGCAGAGACCCAGTACTTC. It is translated as CASSLNTPAETQYF. Full variable domain (missing parts from reference TRBV11-2 and TRBJ2-5): EAGVAQSPRYKIIEKRQSVAFWCNPISGHATLYWYQQILGQGPKLLIQFQNNGVVDDSQLPKDRFSAERLKGVDSTLKIQPAKLEDSAVYLCASSLNTPAETQYFGPGTRLLVL.

The chain uses TRBV5-1 and TRBJ2-1; possible D gene TRBD2, 5 bases. V lost 0 bases, J lost 1 base, and 8 bases lay in between. The germline V gene has CDR1 SGHRS and CDR2 YFSETQ. CDR3 length: 15 residues. The CDR3 reads CASSLAPGSYNEQFF. The DNA of the CDR3 is TGCGCCAGCAGCTTGGCGCCGGGATCCTACAATGAGCAGTTCTTC.

This chain connects TRBV9 to TRBJ2-2; TRBD2 agrees at 9 bases. CDR3 length: 16 residues. Losses at the gene ends were 0 bases for V and 4 bases for J; bases not matched to a gene: 4. CDR1 and CDR2 from the germline V gene are SGDLS and YYNGEE. This chain's CDR3 is CASSVGPAGGTGELFF. The CDR3 DNA is TGTGCCAGCAGCGTAGGCCCAGCGGGAGGCACCGGGGAGCTGTTTTTT.

The sample holds a few counts of this clone. The chain joins TRBV7-2 to TRBJ2-1, with 10 bases identical to TRBD2. The CDR3 is 15 amino acids. The ends lost 5 bases at V and 7 bases at J; junction bases unmatched: 8. CDR1 SGHTA and CDR2 FQGNSA come from the germline V gene. CDR3 DNA sequence: TGTGCCAGCAGCAACCGACTAGCGGGCTTGAATGAGCAGTTCTTC. As protein: CASSNRLAGLNEQFF. Filled out from reference TRBV7-2 and TRBJ2-1, the complete variable domain reads GAGVSQSPSNKVTEKGKDVELRCDPISGHTALYWYRQSLGQGLEFLIYFQGNSAPDKSGLPSDRFSAERTGGSVSTLTIQRTQQEDSAVYLCASSNRLAGLNEQFFGPGTRLTVL.

The V and J genes are TRBV30 and TRBJ1-5, with 9 nucleotides matching TRBD1. V shed 1 base and J 8 bases; nucleotides not matched to a gene: 6. The V gene's germline CDR1 is GTSNPN and CDR2 SVGIG (reference sequence). The length of the CDR3 is 14 residues. CDR3 DNA sequence: TGTGCCTGGAGTGCCGGGACAGGGTATAAGCCCCAGCATTTT. Encoded protein: CAWSAGTGYKPQHF.